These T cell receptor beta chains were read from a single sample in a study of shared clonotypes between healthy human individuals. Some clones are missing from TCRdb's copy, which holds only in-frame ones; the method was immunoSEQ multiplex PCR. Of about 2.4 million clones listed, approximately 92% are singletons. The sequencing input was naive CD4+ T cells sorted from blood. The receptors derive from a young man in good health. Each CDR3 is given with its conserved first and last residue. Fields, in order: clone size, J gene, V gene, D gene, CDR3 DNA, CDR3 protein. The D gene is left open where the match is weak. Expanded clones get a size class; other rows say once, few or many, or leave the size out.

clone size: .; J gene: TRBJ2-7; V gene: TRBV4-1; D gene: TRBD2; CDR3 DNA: TGCGCCAGCAGATTAGCGGGAGGGGACGAGCAGTACTTC; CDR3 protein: CASRLAGGDEQYF
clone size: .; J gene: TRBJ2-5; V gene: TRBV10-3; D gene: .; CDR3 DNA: TGTGCCATCAGTGAGTCTGGGGGGTACCAAGAGACCCAGTACTTC; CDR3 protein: CAISESGGYQETQYF
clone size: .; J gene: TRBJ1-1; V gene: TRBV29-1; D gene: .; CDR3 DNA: TGCAGCGTTTGTTTGAGGGGCTCGTACACTGAAGCTTTCTTT; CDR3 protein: CSVCLRGSYTEAFF
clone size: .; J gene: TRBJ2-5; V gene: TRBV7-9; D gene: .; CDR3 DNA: TGTGCCAGCAGCCCTAGTTGGGAGACCCAGTACTTC; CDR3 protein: CASSPSWETQYF
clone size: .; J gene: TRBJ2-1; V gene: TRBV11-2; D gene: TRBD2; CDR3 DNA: TGTGCCAGCAGCAAGGCGACTAGCGGGGGGGACAATGAGCAGTTCTTC; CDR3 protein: CASSKATSGGDNEQFF
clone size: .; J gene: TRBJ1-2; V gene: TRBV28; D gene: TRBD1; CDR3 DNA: TGTGCCAGCCGAGACTCGACAGGGGGTTATGGCTACACCTTC; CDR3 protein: CASRDSTGGYGYTF
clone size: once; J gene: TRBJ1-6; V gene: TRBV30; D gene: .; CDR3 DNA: TGTGCCTGGGGAAGGGTCAAGGGTAATTCACCCCTCCACTTT; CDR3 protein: CAWGRVKGNSPLHF
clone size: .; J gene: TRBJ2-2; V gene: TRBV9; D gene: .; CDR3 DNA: TGTGCCAGCAGCGCAAGACCCGACCCCGGGGAGCTGTTTTTT; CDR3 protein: CASSARPDPGELFF
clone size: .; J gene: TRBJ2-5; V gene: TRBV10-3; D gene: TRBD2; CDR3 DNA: TGTGCCATCGGCGGGGGGGCGTACAACCAAGAGACCCAGTACTTC; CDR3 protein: CAIGGGAYNQETQYF
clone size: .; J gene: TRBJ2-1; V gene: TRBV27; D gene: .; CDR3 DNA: TGTGCCAGCAGTTTAGAGTGGGGGCGCCTCATAAATGAGCAGTTCTTC; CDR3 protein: CASSLEWGRLINEQFF
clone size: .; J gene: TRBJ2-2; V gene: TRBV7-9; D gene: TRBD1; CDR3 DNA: TGTGCCAGCAGCTCCCGGACAGGGGGCACCGGGGAGCTGTTTTTT; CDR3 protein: CASSSRTGGTGELFF
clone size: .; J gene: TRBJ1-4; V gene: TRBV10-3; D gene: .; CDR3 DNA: TGTGCCATCAGTGAGTCCCCTTCGGAGGGGAGACTGTTTTTT; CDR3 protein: CAISESPSEGRLFF
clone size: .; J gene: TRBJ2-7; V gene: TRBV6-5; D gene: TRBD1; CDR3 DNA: TGTGCCAGCAGTTACTCGGGACAGCTGACCTACGAGCAGTACTTC; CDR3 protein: CASSYSGQLTYEQYF
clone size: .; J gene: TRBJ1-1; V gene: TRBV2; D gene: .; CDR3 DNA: TGTGCCAGCAGTAACCAGGGCACTGAAGCTTTCTTT; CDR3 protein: CASSNQGTEAFF
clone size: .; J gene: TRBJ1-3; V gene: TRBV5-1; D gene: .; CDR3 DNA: TGCGCCAGCAGCTTGGGGCAGGGGAATGGAAACACCATATATTTT; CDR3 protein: CASSLGQGNGNTIYF
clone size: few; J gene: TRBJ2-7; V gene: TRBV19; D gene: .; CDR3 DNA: TGTGCCAGTAGTATCCCCGGATGGGGCTACGAGCAGTACTTC; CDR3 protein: CASSIPGWGYEQYF
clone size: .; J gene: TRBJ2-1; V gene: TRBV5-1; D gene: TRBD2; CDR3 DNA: TGCGCCAGCAGCAGCGGGAGGGCCTATGAGCAGTTCTTC; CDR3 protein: CASSSGRAYEQFF
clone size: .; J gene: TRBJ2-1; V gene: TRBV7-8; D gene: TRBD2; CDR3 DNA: TGTGCCAGCAGCTTAGAGGGACTAGCGGGAAACGAGCAGTTCTTC; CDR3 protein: CASSLEGLAGNEQFF
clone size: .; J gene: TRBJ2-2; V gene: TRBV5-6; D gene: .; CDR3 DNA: TGTGCCAGCAGCTTGGCCGGGGGCCTCACCGGGGAGCTGTTTTTT; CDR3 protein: CASSLAGGLTGELFF
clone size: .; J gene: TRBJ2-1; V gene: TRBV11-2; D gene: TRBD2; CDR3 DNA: TGTGCCAGCAGCTCCGGACTAGCGGGGGATCAAAGGGAGCAGTTCTTC; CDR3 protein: CASSSGLAGDQREQFF